This paragraph reports one T cell receptor beta chain. Its specificity is not known. This record belongs to a study of T cells expressing NK-cell markers. Study-level findings and limits: The contribution of dominant NKG2C+ clonotypes to CD8+ T cells in about 6 donors was about 1.0-8%. What remained unclear was the HCMV specificity of expanded NKG2C+ T cell clones.

It was by 5'RACE template switching with UMIs that TCR beta cDNA was made. TCRdb reprocessed the 5' RACE reads; each CDR3 protein has one entry and no DNA is given. Recorded for this sample: approximately 460,000 distinct CDR3 sequences. The CDR3 covers 15 residues. This chain joins TRBV12-3 or TRBV12-4 and TRBJ2-7; absent DNA, TCRdb's TRBD2 call cannot be checked. This clonotype originated in a woman aged 18 to 69 in good health. The sequenced material came from blood T cells: a sorted CD56 or NKG2C T cell subset, CD4+ or CD8+ T cells, or bulk PBMC T cells (not recorded which). CDR3 loop: CASSLRAGPTYEQYF.